This TCR beta chain derives from a study of T cells in Graves' hyperthyroidism and ophthalmopathy (dated by TCRdb to the late 2010s). Background on the whole study: Peripheral blood samples were taken at initial diagnosis, before any treatment was given. Prospective prediction of ophthalmopathy was tested in an independent validation cohort of about 19 hyperthyroidism patients and 17 patients who later progressed to ophthalmopathy. For training and testing, the approximately 92 patients in the discovery cohort were randomly divided in a 7:3 ratio. To identify distinguishing TCR V-J signatures, a discovery cohort of 90 to 100 patients was used, comprising 43 with Graves' ophthalmopathy and approximately 58 with stable Graves' hyperthyroidism. Once sampling was done, hyperthyroidism patients were given methimazole at a starting dose of 30 mg daily, whereas ophthalmopathy patients were given high-dose intravenous methylprednisolone. The paper reports TCR Vbeta CDR3 sequencing of approximately 140 peripheral blood samples: around 45 ophthalmopathy, over 70 hyperthyroidism and around 17 progressor patients. Thyroid tissue and blood T-cell repertoires from about six Graves' hyperthyroidism patients were also compared in the study.

The research as a whole found: In cross-validation, a model built on a 13 V-J signature told ophthalmopathy apart from stable hyperthyroidism with 87.88% sensitivity and approximately 81% specificity, and in testing the same model reached 80%/75%. No statistical method was used to set the sample size in advance, and investigators knew the group allocation. Most expanded thyroid clonotypes (frequency above 0.001) were also detected in blood, suggesting blood repertoires may reflect thyroid immune responses. In validation, the model predicted progression to ophthalmopathy with just under 71% sensitivity and 72.22% specificity, a median of around six months before onset.

This clonotype was seen at least ten times. This clone's antigen is unknown. Base quality data are lacking; no much larger clone is found one base away. The germline V gene specifies SNHLY as CDR1 and FYNNEI as CDR2. From cysteine to phenylalanine, the CDR3 is 13 amino acids long. Solely the CDR3 DNA is kept, with 39 bases framed from the first base. V and J are truncated by 7 bases and 1 base respectively, leaving an intervening sequence of 10 bases. Ophthalmopathy patients had moderately to severely active disease, Clinical Activity Score of at least 3, NOSPECS grade of at least 4, and duration under 3 months. Patients with uncontrolled infections, other autoimmune diseases, pregnancy or lactation were excluded. Diagnoses were established on the basis of clinical symptoms, serum thyroxine and TRAb, thyroid ultrasound, and orbital computed tomography. Ficoll-Paque density gradient centrifugation was used to isolate PBMCs from approximately 10 ml of fresh peripheral blood. Total RNA was extracted using Trizol reagent, and RNA quality was assessed on an Agilent 2100 Bioanalyzer.

TCR beta CDR3 regions were amplified from RNA transcripts. The first round of RT-PCR for the TCR CDR3 was performed with the HTBI primer set and the Qiagen OneStep RT-PCR kit. The libraries were constructed in a second round of multiplex PCR and then size-selected and purified. Paired-end sequencing of the libraries was performed with 100 bp reads on an Illumina HiSeq2000. The paper's data handling went like this. SOAPnuke was used to process the raw data, throwing out any read that contained adapters or uncalled bases, had a mean Phred below 15, or lacked an exact constant-primer or identifier match. High-quality paired reads were merged with COPE v1.2.5, and unique nucleotide sequences were defined as clonotypes. Clonotypes were aligned to IMGT TRBV, TRBD and TRBJ reference segments using MiTCR v1.1. Only V-J combinations with frequency above 0.0001, covering 99% to 99.2% of repertoires, were analysed. The TCS score was defined as the ratio of F50 (clonal expansion) to E x V (chaos), calculated using BLOSUM62-based TCRdist between CDR3 peptides within each V-J. Welch's t-statistics and random forest reduced fewer than 600 V-J features to about 13, which were used in a naive Bayes classifier (R e1071). TCRdb itself trimmed the public reads at Q25 with fastp, ran MiXCR and retained productive beta chains. Rows matching on CDR3 protein sequence are summarized as one entry with the most common DNA and genes. In this record, the V and J calls reflect TCRdb's handling and not the investigators' own analysis. The table for this sample lists about 290,000 distinct CDR3 sequences; about a sixth of them were counted only once. The biggest ten clones account for roughly 50% of the sample.

The receptor was isolated from an older woman with Graves' ophthalmopathy. The chain joins TRBV2 to TRBJ2-5, with the D assignment possibly TRBD1 or TRBD2, given 6 matching bases for each. The sequenced sample consisted of blood. The DNA sequence reads TGTGCCAGCAAGGGGGAGGTCCAAGAGACCCAGTACTTC. The encoded protein is CASKGEVQETQYF. Full variable domain (CDR3 extended with the reference TRBV2 and TRBJ2-5 proteins): EPEVTQTPSHQVTQMGQEVILRCVPISNHLYFYWYRQILGQKVEFLVSFYNNEISEKSEIFDDQFSVERPDGSNFTLKIRSTKLEDSAMYFCASKGEVQETQYFGPGTRLLVL.